The source of this TCR beta chain is a study of blood T cell repertoires in COVID-19. Patients in Seattle were enrolled during active infection, then followed longitudinally. How the authors handled the data: Estimation of nucleated cell counts relied on the amplification of reference gene primers. Generated by immunoSEQ multiplex PCR, the TCRdb table keeps only in-frame clones and is missing some. Clonal size and the V and J genes are those of that table, whereas D and trimming came from the DNA. The sample consists of around 210,000 clones, more than 80% of them appearing once. CDR3 length: 15 residues. Germline V gives CDR1 SGHVS, CDR2 FQNEAQ. Trimming removed 4 bases at V and 7 bases at J, with 17 bases between.

The TCR comes from a woman older than 75 with COVID-19, enrolled during active disease. The sample comprised peripheral blood. This chain uses TRBV7-8 with TRBJ2-1; D possibly corresponds to TRBD2 (5 bases). CDR3 bases: TGTGCCAGCAGCTGGCACAGAGTCGAGCGGAATGAGCAGTTCTTC. Protein sequence: CASSWHRVERNEQFF.